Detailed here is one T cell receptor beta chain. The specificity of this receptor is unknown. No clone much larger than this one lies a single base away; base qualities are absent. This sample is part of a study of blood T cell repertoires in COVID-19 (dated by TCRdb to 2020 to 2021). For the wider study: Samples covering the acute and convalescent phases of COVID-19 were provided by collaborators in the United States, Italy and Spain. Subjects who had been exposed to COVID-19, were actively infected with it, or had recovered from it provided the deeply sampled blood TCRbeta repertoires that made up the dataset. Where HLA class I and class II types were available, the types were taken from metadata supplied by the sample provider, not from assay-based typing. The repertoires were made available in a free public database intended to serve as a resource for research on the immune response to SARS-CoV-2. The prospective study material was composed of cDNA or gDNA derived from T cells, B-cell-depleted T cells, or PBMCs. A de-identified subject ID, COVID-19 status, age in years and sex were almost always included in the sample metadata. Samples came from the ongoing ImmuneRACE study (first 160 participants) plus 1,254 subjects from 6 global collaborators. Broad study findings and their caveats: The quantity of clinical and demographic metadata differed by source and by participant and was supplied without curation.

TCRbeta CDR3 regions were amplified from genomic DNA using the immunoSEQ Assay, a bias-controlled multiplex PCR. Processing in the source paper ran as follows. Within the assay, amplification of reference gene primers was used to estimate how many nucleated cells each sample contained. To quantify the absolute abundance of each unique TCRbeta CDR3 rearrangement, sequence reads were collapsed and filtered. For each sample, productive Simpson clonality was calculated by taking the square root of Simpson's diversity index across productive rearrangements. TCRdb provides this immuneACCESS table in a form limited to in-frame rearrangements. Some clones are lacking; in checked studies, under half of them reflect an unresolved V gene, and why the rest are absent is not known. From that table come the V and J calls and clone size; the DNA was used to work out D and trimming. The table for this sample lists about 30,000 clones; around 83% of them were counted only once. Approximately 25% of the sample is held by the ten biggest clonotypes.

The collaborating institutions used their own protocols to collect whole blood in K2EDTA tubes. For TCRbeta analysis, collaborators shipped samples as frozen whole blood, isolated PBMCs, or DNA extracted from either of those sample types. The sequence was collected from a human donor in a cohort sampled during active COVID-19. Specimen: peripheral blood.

The CDR3 protein: CASSAGQGSYEQYF. The nucleotides are TGTGCCAGTAGTGCTGGACAGGGCTCCTACGAGCAGTACTTC. Rearrangement joined TRBV19 to TRBJ2-7, and 8 junction bases match TRBD1. CDR1 and CDR2 are drawn from the germline V gene (reference sequence): LNHDA, SQIVND. Here V drops 5 bases and J drops 0 bases, and the junction holds 3 bases not matched to any gene. The CDR3 starts with the cysteine, ends with the phenylalanine, and has 14 residues. Of all the DNA, just the CDR3 is kept, 42 bases in frame from base 1.